This TCR beta chain was captured in a study of T cell repertoires and Cas9 in healthy adults. Sequencing used immunoSEQ multiplex PCR; TCRdb keeps in-frame clones, though not all of them. This sample yields approximately 15,000 clones, of which about nine tenths are seen a single time; roughly 2% belongs to the top ten. The CDR3 has 15 residues. V shed 6 bases, J shed 5 bases, and the junction held 8 bases outside the gene matches. Germline CDR1 reads ENHRY; CDR2 reads SYGVKD. This receptor was obtained from a human donor in good health. This chain connects TRBV10-3 to TRBJ1-1, with 11 bases that match TRBD1. Sequences were obtained from Tregs (CD4+, CD25+, CD127-, CD137-, CD154-) from PBMCs; culture status not recorded. The chain's CDR3 is CAIRRTGGWETEAFF. For the CDR3, the DNA is TGTGCCATCAGAAGGACAGGGGGCTGGGAGACTGAAGCTTTCTTT.